This is a list of T cell receptor beta chains from one sample in a study of T cell responses to AZD1222 COVID-19 vaccine. Clones were read by immunoSEQ multiplex PCR, and TCRdb kept only the in-frame ones, dropping some. The sample consists of about 130,000 clones, roughly nine tenths of them appearing once. The material was peripheral blood, obtained 28 days after the second AZD1222 dose. These receptors all stem from an adult who received the AZD1222 COVID-19 vaccine. The CDR3 runs from the conserved cysteine through the conserved F or W.

v_gene: TRBV3-1/TRBV3-2; j_gene: TRBJ2-1; CDR3aa: CASISTSGRRGEQFF
v_gene: TRBV19; j_gene: TRBJ1-5; CDR3aa: CASSIFGAIMNQPQHF
v_gene: TRBV30; j_gene: TRBJ1-1; CDR3aa: CASGDTEAFF
v_gene: TRBV5-8; j_gene: TRBJ1-5; CDR3aa: CASSLGQNSNQPQHF
v_gene: TRBV2; j_gene: TRBJ1-5; CDR3aa: CASIPGSFSNQPQHF
v_gene: TRBV6-5; j_gene: TRBJ1-2; CDR3aa: CASRPGQNYGYTF
v_gene: TRBV15; j_gene: TRBJ1-5; CDR3aa: CATSRVLGESSNQPQHF
v_gene: TRBV19; j_gene: TRBJ2-2; CDR3aa: CASLRDRAATGELFF
v_gene: TRBV19; j_gene: TRBJ2-6; CDR3aa: CASSITRGSHVLTF
v_gene: TRBV2; j_gene: TRBJ1-2; CDR3aa: CASSDDRGKSYTF
v_gene: TRBV20-1; j_gene: TRBJ2-1; CDR3aa: CSASRLAGASSYNEQFF
v_gene: TRBV14; j_gene: TRBJ1-1; CDR3aa: CASSSRGPTEAFF
v_gene: TRBV19; j_gene: TRBJ1-1; CDR3aa: CASDNRGMNTEAFF
v_gene: TRBV9; j_gene: TRBJ2-2; CDR3aa: CASSVVGEGPLFF
v_gene: TRBV12-5; j_gene: TRBJ2-5; CDR3aa: CASGFGTRGIETQYF